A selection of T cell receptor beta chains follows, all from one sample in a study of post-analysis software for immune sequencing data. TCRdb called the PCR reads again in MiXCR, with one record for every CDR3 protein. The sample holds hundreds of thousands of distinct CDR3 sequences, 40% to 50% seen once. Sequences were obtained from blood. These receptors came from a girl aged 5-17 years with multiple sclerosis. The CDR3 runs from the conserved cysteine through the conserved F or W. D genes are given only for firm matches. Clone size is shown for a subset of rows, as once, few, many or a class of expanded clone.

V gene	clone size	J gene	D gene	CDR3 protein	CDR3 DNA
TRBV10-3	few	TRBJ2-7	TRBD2	CAFSELRLAGADEQYF	TGTGCCTTCAGTGAATTAAGACTAGCGGGAGCCGACGAGCAGTACTTC
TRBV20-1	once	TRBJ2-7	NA	CSAPGVAPPYEQYF	TGCAGTGCTCCCGGGGTAGCGCCTCCCTACGAGCAGTACTTC
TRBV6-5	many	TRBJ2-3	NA	CASSYSITGSTDTQYF	TGTGCCAGCAGTTACTCGATCACGGGTAGCACAGATACGCAGTATTTT
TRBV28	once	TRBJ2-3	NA	CASRDPGLDSTDTQYF	TGTGCCAGCAGAGATCCGGGACTGGACAGTACAGATACGCAGTATTTT
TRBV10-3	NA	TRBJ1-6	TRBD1	CAISRRDRENSPLHF	TGTGCCATCAGTCGCCGGGACAGGGAGAATTCACCCCTCCACTTT
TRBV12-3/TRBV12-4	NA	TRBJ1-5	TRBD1	CASSSPGQGPNQPQHF	TGTGCCAGCAGTTCCCCGGGACAGGGTCCCAATCAGCCCCAGCATTTT
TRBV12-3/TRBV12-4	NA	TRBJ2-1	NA	CASRALARATSEQFF	TGTGCCAGCAGGGCTCTTGCGAGGGCCACAAGTGAGCAGTTCTTC
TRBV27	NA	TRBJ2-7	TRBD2	CASSKLAGGGYEQYF	TGTGCCAGCAGTAAACTAGCGGGAGGAGGCTACGAGCAGTACTTC
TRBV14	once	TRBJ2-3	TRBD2	CASGWGLAGGDTQYF	TGTGCCAGCGGCTGGGGACTAGCGGGAGGAGATACGCAGTATTTT
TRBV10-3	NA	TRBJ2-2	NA	CAISEQAGELFF	TGTGCCATCAGTGAGCAGGCCGGGGAGCTGTTTTTT
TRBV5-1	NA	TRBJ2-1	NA	CASSLVGVNPYEQFF	TGCGCCAGCAGCTTAGTTGGGGTAAACCCCTACGAGCAGTTCTTC
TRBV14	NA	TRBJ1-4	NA	CASSQGFNEKLFF	TGTGCCAGCAGCCAAGGGTTTAATGAAAAACTGTTTTTT
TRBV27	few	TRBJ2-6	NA	CASGDTFFSGANVLTF	TGTGCCAGCGGGGACACTTTTTTCTCTGGGGCCAACGTCCTGACTTTC
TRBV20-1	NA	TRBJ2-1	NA	CSASGPGSNEQFF	TGCAGTGCTAGCGGCCCTGGGAGCAATGAGCAGTTCTTC
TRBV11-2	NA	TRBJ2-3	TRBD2	CASRIRGGLADTQYF	TGTGCCAGCAGGATTCGGGGGGGCCTCGCAGATACGCAGTATTTT
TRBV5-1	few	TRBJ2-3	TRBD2	CASSPRLAVTDTQYF	TGCGCCAGCAGCCCCAGGCTAGCGGTCACAGATACGCAGTATTTT
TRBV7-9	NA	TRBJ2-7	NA	CASSPLGKGYEQYF	TGTGCCAGCAGCCCTCTGGGGAAGGGGTACGAGCAGTACTTC
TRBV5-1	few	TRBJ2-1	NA	CASSPGGRDYNEQFF	TGCGCCAGCAGCCCAGGGGGGAGAGACTACAATGAGCAGTTCTTC
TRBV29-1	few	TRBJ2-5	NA	CSVEGFSSALQETQYF	TGCAGCGTTGAAGGGTTCTCCAGCGCGCTTCAAGAGACCCAGTACTTC
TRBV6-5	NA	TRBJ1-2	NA	CASGYPTRSPNGYTF	TGTGCCAGCGGGTACCCTACCAGGAGTCCGAATGGCTACACCTTC
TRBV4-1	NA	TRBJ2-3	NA	CASGQVLASPDTQYF	TGCGCCAGCGGCCAAGTACTAGCTTCCCCAGATACGCAGTATTTT
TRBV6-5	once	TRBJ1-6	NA	CASSLQGINSPLHF	TGTGCCAGCAGTCTTCAGGGGATCAATTCACCCCTCCACTTT
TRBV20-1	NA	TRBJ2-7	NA	CSARGFGEQYF	TGCAGTGCCAGGGGTTTTGGGGAGCAGTACTTC
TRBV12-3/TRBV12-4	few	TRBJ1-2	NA	CASTLLGGIGYGYTF	TGTGCCAGCACCCTACTCGGGGGCATCGGCTATGGCTACACCTTC
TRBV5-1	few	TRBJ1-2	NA	CASSSDASNYGYTF	TGCGCCAGCAGCTCGGACGCCTCTAACTATGGCTACACCTTC
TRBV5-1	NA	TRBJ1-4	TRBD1	CASGRQGSTNEKLFF	TGCGCCAGCGGGAGACAGGGGTCAACTAATGAAAAACTGTTTTTT
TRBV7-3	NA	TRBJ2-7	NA	CASSLSWGPSYEQYF	TGTGCCAGCAGCTTATCCTGGGGACCGAGCTACGAGCAGTACTTC
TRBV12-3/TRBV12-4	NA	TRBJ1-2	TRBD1	CASSSDRDRAHGYTF	TGTGCCAGCAGTTCCGACCGGGACAGGGCCCATGGCTACACCTTC
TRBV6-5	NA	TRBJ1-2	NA	CASSGANYGYTF	TGTGCCAGCAGTGGAGCTAACTATGGCTACACCTTC
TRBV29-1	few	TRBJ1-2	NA	CSFDNYGYTF	TGCAGCTTTGACAACTATGGCTACACCTTC
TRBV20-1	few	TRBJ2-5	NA	CSATGTQETQYF	TGCAGTGCAACCGGGACGCAAGAGACCCAGTACTTC
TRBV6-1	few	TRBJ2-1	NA	CASSDFGRTAEPYNEQFF	TGTGCCAGCAGTGATTTCGGCCGAACTGCTGAACCCTACAATGAGCAGTTCTTC
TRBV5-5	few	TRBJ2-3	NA	CASSLAPTDSGRDTQYF	TGTGCCAGCAGCTTGGCCCCGACAGACTCAGGAAGAGATACGCAGTATTTT
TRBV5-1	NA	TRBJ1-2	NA	CASTKGGSSVGNYGYTF	TGCGCCAGCACAAAAGGGGGAAGCTCGGTAGGGAACTATGGCTACACCTTC
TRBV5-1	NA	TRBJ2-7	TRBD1	CASSLGTGKYAEQYF	TGCGCCAGCAGCTTGGGGACAGGGAAATATGCCGAGCAGTACTTC
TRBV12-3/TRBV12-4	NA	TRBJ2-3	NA	CARGSTLSTDTQYF	TGTGCCAGGGGAAGTACGTTGTCCACAGATACGCAGTATTTT
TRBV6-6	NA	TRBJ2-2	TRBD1	CATRTGTNTGELFF	TGTGCCACCCGGACAGGGACGAACACCGGGGAGCTGTTTTTT
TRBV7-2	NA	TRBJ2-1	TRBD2	CASSSGLVSYNEQFF	TGTGCCAGCAGTTCAGGACTAGTCTCCTACAATGAGCAGTTCTTC
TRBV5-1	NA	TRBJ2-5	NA	CASSPMTDQETQYF	TGCGCCAGCAGCCCTATGACAGACCAAGAGACCCAGTACTTC
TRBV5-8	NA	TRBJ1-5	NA	CASSLTLSNQPQHF	TGTGCCAGCAGCTTGACTCTTAGCAATCAGCCCCAGCATTTT
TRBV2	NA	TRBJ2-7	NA	CASGRYRGGEQYF	TGTGCCAGCGGACGGTACAGGGGAGGAGAGCAGTACTTC
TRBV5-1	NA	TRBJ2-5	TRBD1	CASRSGQHGKTQYF	TGCGCCAGCAGATCGGGACAGCACGGGAAGACCCAGTACTTC
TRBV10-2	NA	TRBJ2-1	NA	CASSYTPLYNEQFF	TGCGCCAGCAGTTATACACCCCTTTACAATGAGCAGTTCTTC
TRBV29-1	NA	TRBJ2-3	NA	CSVVQGQGRTDTQYF	TGCAGCGTTGTCCAAGGGCAGGGCAGGACAGATACGCAGTATTTT
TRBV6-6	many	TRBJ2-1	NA	CASSYSQGRLYNEQFF	TGTGCCAGCAGTTACTCACAGGGGAGGCTCTACAATGAGCAGTTCTTC
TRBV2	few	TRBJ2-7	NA	CASTGQSFSSYEQYF	TGTGCCAGCACTGGACAGTCCTTCAGCTCCTACGAGCAGTACTTC
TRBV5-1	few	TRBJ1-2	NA	CASSLGGDSYGYTF	TGCGCCAGCAGCTTGGGCGGGGATTCGTATGGCTACACCTTC
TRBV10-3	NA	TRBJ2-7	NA	CAISESYAGEQYF	TGTGCCATCAGTGAGTCTTACGCAGGGGAGCAGTACTTC
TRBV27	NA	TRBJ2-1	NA	CASSFFAYNEQFF	TGTGCCAGCAGTTTTTTTGCCTACAATGAGCAGTTCTTC
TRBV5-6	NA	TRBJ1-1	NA	CASSLLATEAFF	TGTGCCAGCAGCTTGCTTGCCACTGAAGCTTTCTTT